This is a list of T cell receptor beta chains from one sample in a study of T cell responses to AZD1222 COVID-19 vaccine. Using immunoSEQ multiplex PCR, the repertoire was profiled, and TCRdb retains in-frame clones only, with some absent. The sample lists under 90,000 clones; around 85% were seen once. The source was peripheral blood, collected 28 days after the second AZD1222 dose. All receptors come from an adult who received the AZD1222 COVID-19 vaccine. Each CDR3 is given with its conserved first and last residue.

v_gene	j_gene	CDR3aa
TRBV10-1	TRBJ2-1	CASSDPLDSSRIYNEQFF
TRBV7-9	TRBJ1-5	CASSLGTGVNQPQHF
TRBV19	TRBJ2-2	CASSIDLGLGELFF
TRBV9	TRBJ1-1	CASSAQGGTEAFF
TRBV5-1	TRBJ2-6	CASSPTSGVTGANVLTF
TRBV10-3	TRBJ2-5	CAISERSQETQYF
TRBV7-7	TRBJ1-1	CASSPSLNTEAFF
TRBV6-5	TRBJ2-7	CASRTGQHYEQYF
TRBV5-6	TRBJ1-6	CASSLEDSPNSPLHF
TRBV14	TRBJ1-2	CASSQGTRGWNYGYTF
TRBV15	TRBJ2-2	CATSRKLASNTGELFF